What follows describes a single T cell receptor (beta chain). What this receptor recognizes is not known. No base quality information exists; no much larger clone differs at one position. The data derive from a study of T cell responses to AZD1222 COVID-19 vaccine listed by TCRdb under 2021. Turning to the overall study: Because spike-specific TCR depth and breadth did not differ between the two schedules, AZD1222 recipients who got a second dose at roughly 4 weeks were pooled with those who got a second dose at roughly 12 weeks. TCR sequencing covered 230 or so trial participants: roughly 200 given two doses of AZD1222 and 26 given two doses of MenACWY control vaccine. Trial participants were enrolled by age into 18-55, 56-69 and 70-plus year subgroups, with approximately 150, 30 and 60 TCR-sequenced participants respectively. Findings and caveats that apply to the study as a whole: No day 14 peak-response samples were available, so repertoires were characterized only after the peak T cell response. Most participants were white British and females outnumbered males, and the authors suggested that clonal diversity may have been underestimated. Epitopes outside the regions mutated in the B.1.351 and B.1.1.7 variants were reportedly recognized by nearly half of the unique spike-specific TCRs. Conclusions about previously exposed vaccinees are limited because only six or seven AZD1222 recipients were SARS-CoV-2 seropositive at baseline. The 56-69-year group was small, and its depth increase did not reach significance, likely because of low power. After two AZD1222 doses, spike-specific TCR breadth and depth were significantly higher than at day 0 and than in MenACWY recipients. The whole spike protein was spanned by vaccine-associated CD4 TCRs, and dominant responses were seen in regions 160-218 and 743-854.

The germline ends are 9 bases apart after V is trimmed by 7 bases and J by 5 bases. Spanning cysteine to phenylalanine, the CDR3 consists of 12 amino acids. The kept DNA is CDR3 alone, 36 bases in frame from the first base. The germline V gene encodes CDR1 SNHLY and CDR2 FYNNEI. The label giving this sample's time point can be read as: baseline before first vaccination. Vaccinee samples were obtained from the UK trials COV001 and COV002, which included a single-blind randomized controlled phase 2/3 trial of AZD1222 (ChAdOx1 nCoV-19) in healthy adults. For TCRbeta chain sequencing, PBMC samples were collected from trial participants at day 0 and at day 28 after the second dose. The CDR3 regions of human TCRbeta chains were analyzed by immunosequencing. The paper's data handling went like this. TCRs in the repertoires were compared against a reference library of SARS-CoV-2-specific TCRs that had been generated with the MIRA antigen-specificity platform. Breadth was defined as the fraction of unique TCRs that were SARS-CoV-2-associated. Depth was defined as the fraction of total T cells that were SARS-CoV-2-associated. Each spike-specific TCR was assigned to its reactive spike region and to a CD4 or CD8 class using the MIRA data. Log10-transformed breadth and depth values were compared by one-way ANOVA with Sidak's multiple comparisons tests. TCRdb stores this immuneACCESS table with in-frame sequences only. Part of the clones is absent; in the studies checked, under half of the shortfall reflects unresolved V genes, and no reason is known for the rest. V and J calls and clone size are given by that table; D and trimming were obtained from the DNA. A total of under 150,000 clones appear in this sample, nearly 95% of them only once. The top ten hold 5.4% of the sample.

The clonotype originates from an adult in good health. The sequencing here drew on peripheral blood, taken on day 0 of AZD1222 vaccination. The chain is assembled from TRBV2 and TRBJ1-5, and the D gene may be TRBD1, 6 bases matching. The DNA is TGTGCCAGCAAGGGGGGGGATCAGCCCCAGCATTTT. This gives the protein CASKGGDQPQHF.